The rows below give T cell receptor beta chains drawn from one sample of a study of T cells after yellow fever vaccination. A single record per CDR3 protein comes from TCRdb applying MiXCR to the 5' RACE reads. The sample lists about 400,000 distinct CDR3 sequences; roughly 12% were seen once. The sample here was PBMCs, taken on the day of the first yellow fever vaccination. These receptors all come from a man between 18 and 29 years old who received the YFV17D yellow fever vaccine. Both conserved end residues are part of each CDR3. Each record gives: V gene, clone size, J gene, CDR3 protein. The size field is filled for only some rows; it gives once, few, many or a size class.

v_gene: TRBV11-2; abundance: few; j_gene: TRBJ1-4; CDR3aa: CASSLKGQMYEKLFF
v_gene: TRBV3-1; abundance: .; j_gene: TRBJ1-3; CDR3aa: CASSQGGGSSGNTIYF
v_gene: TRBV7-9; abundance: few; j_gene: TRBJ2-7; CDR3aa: CASSLERGWSAYEQYF
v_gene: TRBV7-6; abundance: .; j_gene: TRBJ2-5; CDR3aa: CASSLAPSEETQYF
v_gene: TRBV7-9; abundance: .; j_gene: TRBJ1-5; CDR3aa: CASSPIGPPQPQHF
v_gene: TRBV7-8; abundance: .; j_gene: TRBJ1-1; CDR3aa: CASRRRDRGTAEAFF
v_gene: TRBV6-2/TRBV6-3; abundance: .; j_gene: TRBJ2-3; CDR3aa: CASSYGSSRLRRPSTDTQYF
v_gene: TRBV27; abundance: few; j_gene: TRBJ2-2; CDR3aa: CASSDRDRGSGELFF
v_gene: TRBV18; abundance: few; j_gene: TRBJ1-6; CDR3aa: CASSRVPGELGSPLHF
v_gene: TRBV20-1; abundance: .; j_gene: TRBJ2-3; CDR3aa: CSATAGSGTSGHTDTQYF
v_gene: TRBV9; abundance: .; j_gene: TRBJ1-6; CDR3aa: CASSVDSSPLHF
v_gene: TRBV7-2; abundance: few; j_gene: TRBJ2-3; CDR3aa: CASSLARLAGFRQYF
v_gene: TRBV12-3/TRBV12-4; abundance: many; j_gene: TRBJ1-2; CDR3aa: CASSPGGRSYGYTF
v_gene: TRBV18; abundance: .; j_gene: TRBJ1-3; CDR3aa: CASSPKMGSGNTIYF
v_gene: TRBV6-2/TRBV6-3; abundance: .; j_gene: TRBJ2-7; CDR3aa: CASSYSMGSGIYEQYF
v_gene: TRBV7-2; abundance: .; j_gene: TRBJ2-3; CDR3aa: CASSRVSGETGDTQYF
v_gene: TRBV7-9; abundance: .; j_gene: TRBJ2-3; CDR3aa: CASSEGQGTDTQYF
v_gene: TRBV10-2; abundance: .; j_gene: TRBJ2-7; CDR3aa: CASSESRVGAYEQYF
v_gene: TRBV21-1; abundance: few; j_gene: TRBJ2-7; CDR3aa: CASSKAWRGSHEQYF
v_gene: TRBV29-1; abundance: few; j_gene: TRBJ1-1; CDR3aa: CSVEAGAVNTEAFF
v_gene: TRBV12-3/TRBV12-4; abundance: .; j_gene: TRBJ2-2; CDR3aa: CASRETGAVSNTGVLFF
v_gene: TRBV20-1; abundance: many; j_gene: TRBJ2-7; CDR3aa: CSAWDTPYEQYF
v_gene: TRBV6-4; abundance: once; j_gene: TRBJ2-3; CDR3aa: CASKLDEYTDTQYF
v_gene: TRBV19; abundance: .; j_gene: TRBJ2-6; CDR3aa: CASIERGIGANVLTF
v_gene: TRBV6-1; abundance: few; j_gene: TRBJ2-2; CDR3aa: CASSLSRRRNTGELFF
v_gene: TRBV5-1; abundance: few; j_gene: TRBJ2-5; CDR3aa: CASFLGARNQETQYF
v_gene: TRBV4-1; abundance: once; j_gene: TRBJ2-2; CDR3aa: CASMGPTNTGELFF
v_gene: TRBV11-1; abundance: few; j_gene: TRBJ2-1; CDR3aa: CASSLVGITGTSVFTEQFF
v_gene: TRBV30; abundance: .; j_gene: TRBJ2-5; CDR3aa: CAWKGGGETQYF
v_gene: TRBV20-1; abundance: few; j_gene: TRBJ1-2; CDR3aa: CSAMLGYSGYTF